This TCR beta chain originates from a study of blood T cell repertoires in COVID-19. Study summary: From the United States, Italy and Spain came samples of acute and convalescent COVID-19.

The CDR3 runs to 14 residues. Trimming at V came to 10 bases and at J to 6 bases, leaving 11 bases not matched to a gene. Germline values: CDR1 SNHLY, CDR2 FYNNEI. Participant-given clinical history determined each cohort assignment. The assay was immunoSEQ multiplex PCR, and TCRdb's table has in-frame clones only and misses some. The repertoire holds 250,000 or so clones, approximately 90% seen once, with 2% to 2.5% in the top ten. Sequencing was done on a sample of PBMCs or T cells enriched from blood (not recorded which). The sequence derives from a woman in her thirties or forties with acute COVID-19. The rearrangement links TRBV2 to TRBJ2-2; 7 bases are shared with TRBD1. CDR3 sequence: CATKQGPRAGELFF. CDR3 nucleotide sequence: TGTGCCACCAAACAGGGGCCTCGCGCCGGGGAGCTGTTTTTT.